The entry that follows covers one TCR beta chain sequence. This CDR3 is built from 12 residues. Per the germline V gene, CDR1 is SGHDT and CDR2 is YYEEEE. Trimming removed 1 base at V and 6 bases at J, with 8 bases between. These data originate in a study of shared clonotypes between healthy human individuals. Per the study methods: Without quality scores, immunoSEQ junctional reads could not be filtered like full-length reads. Libraries were prepared by immunoSEQ multiplex PCR; TCRdb keeps only in-frame clonotypes and omits some of them. V, J and clone size derive from that table, while D and trimming were established from the DNA sequence. The repertoire holds over 1.4 million clones, with roughly 96% as singletons.

V and J are TRBV5-6 and TRBJ2-7, with D uncertain. The TCR sequence derives from a young man in good health. Sequences were obtained from naive CD4+ T cells sorted from blood. This sample's subset: CD45RA+ positively selected. CDR3 sequence: CASSLNVGEQYF. CDR3 coding DNA: TGTGCCAGCAGCTTGAACGTTGGCGAGCAGTACTTC.